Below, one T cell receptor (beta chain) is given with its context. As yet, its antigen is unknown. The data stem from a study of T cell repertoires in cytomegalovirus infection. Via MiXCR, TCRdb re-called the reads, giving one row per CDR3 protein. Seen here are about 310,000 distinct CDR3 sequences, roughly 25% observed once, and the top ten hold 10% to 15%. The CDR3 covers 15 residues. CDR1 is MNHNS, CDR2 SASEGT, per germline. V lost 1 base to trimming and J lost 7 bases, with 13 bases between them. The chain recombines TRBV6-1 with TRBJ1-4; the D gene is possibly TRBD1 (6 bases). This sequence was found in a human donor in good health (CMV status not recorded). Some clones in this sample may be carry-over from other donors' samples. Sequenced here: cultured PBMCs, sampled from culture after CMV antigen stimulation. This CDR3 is CASSEVLGAVEKLFF. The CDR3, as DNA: TGTGCCAGCAGTGAAGTTCTGGGGGCTGTTGAAAAACTGTTTTTT.